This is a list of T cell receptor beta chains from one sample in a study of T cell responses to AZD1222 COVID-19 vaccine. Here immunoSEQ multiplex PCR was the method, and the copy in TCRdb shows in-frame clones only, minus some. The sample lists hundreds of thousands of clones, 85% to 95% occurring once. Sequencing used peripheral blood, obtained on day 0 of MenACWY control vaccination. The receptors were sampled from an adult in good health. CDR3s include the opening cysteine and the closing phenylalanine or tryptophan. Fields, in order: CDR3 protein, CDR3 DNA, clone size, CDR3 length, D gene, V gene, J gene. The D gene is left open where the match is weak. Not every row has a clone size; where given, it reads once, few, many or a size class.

CDR3aa: CASSYDRGPSNEQFF; CDR3nt: TGTGCCAGCAGTTACGACAGGGGACCCTCCAATGAGCAGTTCTTC; abundance: .; len: 15; d_gene: TRBD1; v_gene: TRBV6-5; j_gene: TRBJ2-1
CDR3aa: CASSLASPDRDVPKNIQYF; CDR3nt: TGTGCCAGCAGCTTAGCAAGTCCGGACAGGGATGTCCCCAAAAACATTCAGTACTTC; abundance: .; len: 19; d_gene: TRBD1; v_gene: TRBV7-6; j_gene: TRBJ2-4
CDR3aa: CASSPWGGTEAFF; CDR3nt: TGCGCCAGCAGCCCATGGGGGGGAACTGAAGCTTTCTTT; abundance: .; len: 13; d_gene: .; v_gene: TRBV5-1; j_gene: TRBJ1-1
CDR3aa: CASSLDRGYGYTF; CDR3nt: TGTGCCAGCAGCCTAGACAGGGGATATGGCTACACCTTC; abundance: .; len: 13; d_gene: TRBD1; v_gene: TRBV5-4; j_gene: TRBJ1-2
CDR3aa: CASTLDRPRGETQYF; CDR3nt: TGTGCCAGCACCCTAGACAGGCCACGTGGGGAGACCCAGTACTTC; abundance: .; len: 15; d_gene: .; v_gene: TRBV7-8; j_gene: TRBJ2-5
CDR3aa: CASGLGRSLHF; CDR3nt: TGTGCCAGCGGTCTCGGGAGGTCCCTCCACTTT; abundance: .; len: 11; d_gene: .; v_gene: TRBV6-5; j_gene: TRBJ1-6
CDR3aa: CAVRDRAMTVQYF; CDR3nt: TGTGCCGTCCGGGACAGGGCAATGACGGTGCAGTACTTC; abundance: once; len: 13; d_gene: TRBD1; v_gene: TRBV6-5; j_gene: TRBJ2-7
CDR3aa: CASSLAGGRITDTQYF; CDR3nt: TGTGCCAGTAGTCTGGCGGGGGGGAGAATCACAGATACGCAGTATTTT; abundance: .; len: 16; d_gene: TRBD2; v_gene: TRBV19; j_gene: TRBJ2-3
CDR3aa: CASSRTSINQPQHF; CDR3nt: TGTGCCAGCAGCCGTACAAGTATCAATCAGCCCCAGCATTTT; abundance: .; len: 14; d_gene: .; v_gene: TRBV7-9; j_gene: TRBJ1-5
CDR3aa: CASSSGTGQTEAFF; CDR3nt: TGTGCCAGTAGTTCGGGAACAGGGCAAACTGAAGCTTTCTTT; abundance: .; len: 14; d_gene: .; v_gene: TRBV19; j_gene: TRBJ1-1
CDR3aa: CASRTGSPSGQPQHF; CDR3nt: TGTGCCAGTAGAACCGGGTCCCCTTCGGGTCAGCCCCAGCATTTT; abundance: .; len: 15; d_gene: .; v_gene: TRBV19; j_gene: TRBJ1-5
CDR3aa: CASSVGSQGAGETQYF; CDR3nt: TGTGCCAGCAGCGTAGGGTCCCAGGGGGCTGGGGAGACCCAGTACTTC; abundance: .; len: 16; d_gene: TRBD1; v_gene: TRBV9; j_gene: TRBJ2-5
CDR3aa: CASSLTSGGHYNEQFF; CDR3nt: TGTGCCAGCAGTTTAACTAGCGGGGGCCATTACAATGAGCAGTTCTTC; abundance: .; len: 16; d_gene: TRBD2; v_gene: TRBV6-5; j_gene: TRBJ2-1
CDR3aa: CASSYSSRGTSEAFF; CDR3nt: TGTGCCAGCAGTTACTCGAGTAGGGGAACCAGTGAAGCTTTCTTT; abundance: few; len: 15; d_gene: .; v_gene: TRBV6-5; j_gene: TRBJ1-1
CDR3aa: CATSAKGWNQPQHF; CDR3nt: TGTGCCACCAGTGCAAAAGGGTGGAATCAGCCCCAGCATTTT; abundance: .; len: 14; d_gene: .; v_gene: TRBV24-1; j_gene: TRBJ1-5
CDR3aa: CASSHRWGWSGNTIYF; CDR3nt: TGTGCCAGCAGCCACAGATGGGGTTGGAGTGGAAACACCATATATTTT; abundance: .; len: 16; d_gene: .; v_gene: TRBV3-1/TRBV3-2; j_gene: TRBJ1-3
CDR3aa: CASSLGRTLQETQYF; CDR3nt: TGTGCCAGCAGCTTAGGGAGGACTCTCCAAGAGACCCAGTACTTC; abundance: .; len: 15; d_gene: .; v_gene: TRBV7-2; j_gene: TRBJ2-5
CDR3aa: CASGLQGRNSPLHF; CDR3nt: TGTGCCAGCGGACTCCAGGGTCGGAATTCACCCCTCCACTTT; abundance: .; len: 14; d_gene: .; v_gene: TRBV6-5; j_gene: TRBJ1-6
CDR3aa: CASSPGSSGGWNEQFF; CDR3nt: TGTGCCAGCAGCCCAGGGTCTTCAGGGGGCTGGAATGAGCAGTTCTTC; abundance: once; len: 16; d_gene: TRBD1; v_gene: TRBV7-9; j_gene: TRBJ2-1
CDR3aa: CASSPEQMNTEAFF; CDR3nt: TGTGCCAGCTCACCAGAACAGATGAACACTGAAGCTTTCTTT; abundance: .; len: 14; d_gene: .; v_gene: TRBV18; j_gene: TRBJ1-1
CDR3aa: CASSLQGRSGNTIYF; CDR3nt: TGTGCCAGTTCCCTACAGGGTAGATCTGGAAACACCATATATTTT; abundance: .; len: 15; d_gene: .; v_gene: TRBV19; j_gene: TRBJ1-3
CDR3aa: CASSQGPSYEQYF; CDR3nt: TGTGCCAGCAGCCAAGGTCCTTCCTACGAGCAGTACTTC; abundance: .; len: 13; d_gene: .; v_gene: TRBV3-1/TRBV3-2; j_gene: TRBJ2-7
CDR3aa: CAWSARTTATNTEAFF; CDR3nt: TGTGCCTGGAGTGCCCGTACGACAGCCACAAACACTGAAGCTTTCTTT; abundance: .; len: 16; d_gene: .; v_gene: TRBV30; j_gene: TRBJ1-1
CDR3aa: CAWSVTGVLETQYF; CDR3nt: TGTGCCTGGAGTGTAACAGGGGTACTGGAGACCCAGTACTTC; abundance: .; len: 14; d_gene: TRBD1; v_gene: TRBV30; j_gene: TRBJ2-5
CDR3aa: CASSPQDRRYYGYTF; CDR3nt: TGTGCCAGCAGCCCCCAGGACAGGCGATACTATGGCTACACCTTC; abundance: .; len: 15; d_gene: TRBD1; v_gene: TRBV3-1/TRBV3-2; j_gene: TRBJ1-2
CDR3aa: CSVEDLIQGAGAFF; CDR3nt: TGCAGCGTTGAAGATCTTATCCAGGGGGCTGGCGCTTTCTTT; abundance: .; len: 14; d_gene: TRBD1; v_gene: TRBV29-1; j_gene: TRBJ1-1
CDR3aa: CASSPARGYGYTF; CDR3nt: TGTGCCAGCAGCCCCGCGCGCGGGTATGGCTACACCTTC; abundance: .; len: 13; d_gene: .; v_gene: TRBV7-8; j_gene: TRBJ1-2
CDR3aa: CASSFPRTGFSYGYTF; CDR3nt: TGTGCCAGCAGCTTTCCTCGGACAGGGTTCAGCTATGGCTACACCTTC; abundance: .; len: 16; d_gene: TRBD1; v_gene: TRBV5-4; j_gene: TRBJ1-2